These T cell receptor beta chains were read from a single sample in a study of cytomegalovirus exposure and HLA in healthy donors. Some clones are missing from TCRdb's copy, which holds only in-frame ones; the method was immunoSEQ multiplex PCR. The data show 200,000 or so clones, 84% seen once. What was sequenced was PBMCs. The receptor set was obtained from a man younger than 35 in good health and CMV-seropositive. CDR3s include the opening cysteine and the closing phenylalanine or tryptophan. The order of the fields is V gene, J gene, D gene, CDR3 protein. The D gene is left open where the match is weak.

v_call: TRBV19; j_call: TRBJ2-2; d_call: TRBD1; cdr3_aa: CASSTGTGGTGELFF
v_call: TRBV28; j_call: TRBJ2-7; d_call: TRBD1; cdr3_aa: CASRVGQGLSYEQYF
v_call: TRBV18; j_call: TRBJ2-1; d_call: TRBD2; cdr3_aa: CATNPPLAGEVNEQFF
v_call: TRBV25-1; j_call: TRBJ2-7; d_call: .; cdr3_aa: CASSNPRTWEQYF
v_call: TRBV4-1; j_call: TRBJ1-4; d_call: .; cdr3_aa: CASSQLNREGYNEKLFF
v_call: TRBV6-5; j_call: TRBJ1-2; d_call: .; cdr3_aa: CASTTGGANYGYTF
v_call: TRBV28; j_call: TRBJ2-7; d_call: .; cdr3_aa: CASSPVRTHNPRNNEQYF
v_call: TRBV6-5; j_call: TRBJ1-1; d_call: .; cdr3_aa: CAGRRLRGTEAFF
v_call: TRBV7-2; j_call: TRBJ1-1; d_call: TRBD1; cdr3_aa: CASSPDRGFAYTEAFF
v_call: TRBV28; j_call: TRBJ2-7; d_call: TRBD2; cdr3_aa: CASSLRLAGYEQYF
v_call: TRBV27; j_call: TRBJ1-2; d_call: TRBD1; cdr3_aa: CASSSWDSGNYGYTF
v_call: TRBV20-1; j_call: TRBJ2-7; d_call: TRBD2; cdr3_aa: CSATRGGEQYF
v_call: TRBV5-1; j_call: TRBJ2-5; d_call: .; cdr3_aa: CASSPSSYQETQYF
v_call: TRBV7-9; j_call: TRBJ2-2; d_call: .; cdr3_aa: CASSATIGGSSLNTGELFF
v_call: TRBV7-2; j_call: TRBJ2-5; d_call: TRBD1; cdr3_aa: CASSSLGTGGIETQYF
v_call: TRBV7-8; j_call: TRBJ1-1; d_call: .; cdr3_aa: CASSPTHRNTEAFF
v_call: TRBV6-6; j_call: TRBJ2-2; d_call: TRBD1; cdr3_aa: CASSLTGSNTGELFF
v_call: TRBV27; j_call: TRBJ1-5; d_call: .; cdr3_aa: CVSSLSLRGGNQPLHF
v_call: TRBV13; j_call: TRBJ2-1; d_call: TRBD2; cdr3_aa: CASSTRWLAVNNEQFF
v_call: TRBV7-6; j_call: TRBJ2-7; d_call: TRBD1; cdr3_aa: CASSPNGGQGPYEQYF
v_call: TRBV7-2; j_call: TRBJ2-7; d_call: TRBD1; cdr3_aa: CASSFRQGLEQYF
v_call: TRBV18; j_call: TRBJ1-5; d_call: TRBD1; cdr3_aa: CASSETGSSNQPQHF
v_call: TRBV4-1; j_call: TRBJ2-3; d_call: TRBD2; cdr3_aa: CASSLREGGTDTQYF
v_call: TRBV7-2; j_call: TRBJ1-2; d_call: TRBD1; cdr3_aa: CASSPPGTDYGYTF
v_call: TRBV4-1; j_call: TRBJ2-2; d_call: TRBD2; cdr3_aa: CASSPPGLAGGPGGELFF
v_call: TRBV4-3; j_call: TRBJ1-3; d_call: .; cdr3_aa: CASSPSRDMTVDTIYF
v_call: TRBV28; j_call: TRBJ1-1; d_call: .; cdr3_aa: CASTKQGTEAFF
v_call: TRBV27; j_call: TRBJ1-1; d_call: .; cdr3_aa: CASSLGRRGEAFF
v_call: TRBV30; j_call: TRBJ2-2; d_call: .; cdr3_aa: CAWSVVAGTGELFF
v_call: TRBV4-1; j_call: TRBJ2-3; d_call: TRBD1; cdr3_aa: CASSYMTGPDTQYF
v_call: TRBV6-5; j_call: TRBJ1-2; d_call: TRBD1; cdr3_aa: CASRRTGSGGYTF
v_call: TRBV5-6; j_call: TRBJ1-3; d_call: .; cdr3_aa: CASSERFGDGNTIYF
v_call: TRBV6-5; j_call: TRBJ1-5; d_call: .; cdr3_aa: CASSYKRVGQPQHF
v_call: TRBV9; j_call: TRBJ2-6; d_call: TRBD1; cdr3_aa: CASSAQTGGSPGANVLTF
v_call: TRBV5-4; j_call: TRBJ2-2; d_call: TRBD1; cdr3_aa: CASSPGQFTGELFF
v_call: TRBV5-1; j_call: TRBJ2-7; d_call: TRBD2; cdr3_aa: CASSLITAGKQYF
v_call: TRBV9; j_call: TRBJ2-7; d_call: .; cdr3_aa: CASSVGGRRGGSYEQYF